This note documents a single T cell receptor (beta chain) sequence. The antigen it recognizes is unknown. No base-level quality is on record; no much larger clone is a single base apart. One collaborating source in Seattle enrolled patients during active infection and followed them longitudinally through the course of disease. Collaborating institutions collected whole blood in K2EDTA tubes following their own protocols. For TCRbeta analysis, collaborators shipped samples as frozen whole blood, isolated PBMCs, or DNA extracted from either of those sample types. The data were taken from a study of blood T cell repertoires in COVID-19 (dated by TCRdb to 2018 to 2020). General notes on the study: The collaborator samples originated in the United States, Italy and Spain and spanned the acute and convalescent phases of COVID-19. The prospective study material was composed of cDNA or gDNA derived from T cells, B-cell-depleted T cells, or PBMCs. The dataset comprised deeply sampled blood TCRbeta repertoires from subjects exposed to, actively infected with, or recovered from COVID-19. The repertoires were released in a freely available public database intended as a resource for research on the immune response to SARS-CoV-2. Samples came from the ongoing ImmuneRACE study (first 160 participants) plus 1,254 subjects from 6 global collaborators. A de-identified subject ID, COVID-19 status, age in years and sex were almost always included in the sample metadata. Where HLA class I and class II types were available, the types were taken from metadata supplied by the sample provider, not from assay-based typing.

General study outcomes and caveats: Clinical and demographic metadata were provided uncurated, with the amount varying by source and participant.

CDR1 and CDR2, per the germline V gene, are MGHDK and SYGVNS. The cysteine opens and the phenylalanine closes a CDR3 of 13 amino acids. Just CDR3 DNA is preserved here, 39 bases in frame from base 1. V gives up 3 bases and J gives up 2 bases, and the segment between their germline ends measures 7 bases. TCRbeta CDR3 regions were amplified from genomic DNA by means of the immunoSEQ Assay, a bias-controlled multiplex PCR. Turning to the authors' computational methods: Within the assay, amplification of reference gene primers was used to estimate how many nucleated cells each sample contained. To quantify the absolute abundance of each unique TCRbeta CDR3 rearrangement, sequence reads were collapsed and filtered. For each sample, productive Simpson clonality was calculated as the square root of Simpson's diversity index over productive rearrangements. TCRdb holds this immuneACCESS table with in-frame rearrangements only. Some clones are missing; in checked studies, unresolved V genes explain under half, and the rest has no known cause. The V and J calls and clone size were taken over from that table, and D and trimming were inferred from the DNA. Across this sample there are over 150,000 clones, with about 88% seen only once. The ten largest clones capture less than 10% of the sample.

Sequenced: peripheral blood. This TCR came from a woman aged 60-75 years with COVID-19, enrolled during active disease. The receptor chain draws on TRBV25-1 and TRBJ1-2; TRBD1 is a weak D gene call, 6 bases matching. The CDR3 is CASSDRGNYGYTF. In nucleotide form, the sequence is TGTGCCAGCAGTGACAGGGGCAACTATGGCTACACCTTC.